The entry that follows covers one T cell receptor (beta chain) sequence. Its antigen is not known. Germline V gene sequence: CDR1 KGHSH, CDR2 LQKENI. The CDR3 sequence is 20 residues long. V shed 6 bases, J shed 0 bases, and the junction held 16 bases outside the gene matches. The source of the sample is a study of T cell repertoires in cytomegalovirus infection. Study summary: Shared public TCR beta signatures pointed to both CMV infection and a matching HLA type.

MiXCR was run by TCRdb on the reads, yielding one entry per CDR3 protein. The repertoire holds under 350,000 distinct CDR3 sequences, with approximately 22% as singletons. The chain links TRBV18 to TRBJ2-1; 11 nucleotides align to TRBD2. The sequencing used cultured PBMCs, collected from culture after CMV antigen stimulation. This receptor was taken from a human donor in good health (CMV status not recorded). Some clones in this sample may be carry-over from other donors' samples. CDR3 sequence reads: CASSFRLTSGIISSYNEQFF. The CDR3 DNA follows: TGTGCCAGCTCCTTCCGACTGACTAGCGGGATTATCAGCTCCTACAATGAGCAGTTCTTC.